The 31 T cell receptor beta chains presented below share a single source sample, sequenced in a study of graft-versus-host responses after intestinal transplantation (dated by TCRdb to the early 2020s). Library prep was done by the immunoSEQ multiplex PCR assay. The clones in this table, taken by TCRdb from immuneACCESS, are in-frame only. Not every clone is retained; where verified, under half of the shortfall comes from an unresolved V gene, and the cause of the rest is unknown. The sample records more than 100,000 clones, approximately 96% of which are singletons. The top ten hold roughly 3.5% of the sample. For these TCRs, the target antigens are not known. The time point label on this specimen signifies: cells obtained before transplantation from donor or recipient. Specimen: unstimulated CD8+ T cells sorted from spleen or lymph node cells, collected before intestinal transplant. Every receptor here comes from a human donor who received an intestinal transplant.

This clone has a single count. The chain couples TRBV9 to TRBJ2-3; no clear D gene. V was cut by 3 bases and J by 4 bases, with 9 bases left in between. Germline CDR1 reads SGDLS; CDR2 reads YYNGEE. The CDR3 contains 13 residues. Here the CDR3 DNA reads TGTGCCAGCAGCGCTGAACCCCCAGATACGCAGTATTTT. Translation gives CASSAEPPDTQYF.

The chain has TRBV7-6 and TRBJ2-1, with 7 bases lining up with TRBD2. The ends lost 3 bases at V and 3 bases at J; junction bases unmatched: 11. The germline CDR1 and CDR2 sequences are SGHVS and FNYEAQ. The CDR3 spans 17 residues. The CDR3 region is CASSFGRERKYYNEQFF. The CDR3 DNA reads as TGTGCCAGCAGCTTTGGGCGGGAGAGAAAATACTACAATGAGCAGTTCTTC.

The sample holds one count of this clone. The CDR3 sequence: CASSDDGSYEQYF. In nucleotides, the CDR3 is TGTGCCAGCAGCGACGATGGCAGCTACGAGCAGTACTTC. The chain links TRBV11-3 to TRBJ2-7; D gene ambiguous. The CDR3 is 13 amino acids. Germline assignment: CDR1 SGHNT and CDR2 YENEEA. Trimming stripped 5 bases from V and 3 bases from J, with 11 bases between. Supplemented by reference TRBV11-3 and TRBJ2-7, the full variable domain reads EAGVVQSPRYKIIEKKQPVAFWCNPISGHNTLYWYLQNLGQGPELLIRYENEEAVDDSQLPKDRFSAERLKGVDSTLKIQPAELGDSAVYLCASSDDGSYEQYFGPGTRLTVT.

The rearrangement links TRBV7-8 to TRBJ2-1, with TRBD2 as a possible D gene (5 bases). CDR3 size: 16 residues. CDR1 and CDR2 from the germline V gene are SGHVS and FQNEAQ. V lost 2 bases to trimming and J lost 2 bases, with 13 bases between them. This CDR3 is CASSLPPAAAYNEQFF. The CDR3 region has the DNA TGTGCCAGCAGCTTACCCCCAGCGGCCGCCTACAATGAGCAGTTCTTC.

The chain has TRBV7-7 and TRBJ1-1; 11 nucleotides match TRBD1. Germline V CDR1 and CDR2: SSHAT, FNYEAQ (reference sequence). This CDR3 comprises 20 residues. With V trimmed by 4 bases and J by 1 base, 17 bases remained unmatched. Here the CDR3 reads CASSSPAWTGGLGSNTEAFF. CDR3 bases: TGTGCCAGCAGCTCCCCCGCGTGGACAGGGGGCCTTGGATCGAACACTGAAGCTTTCTTT.

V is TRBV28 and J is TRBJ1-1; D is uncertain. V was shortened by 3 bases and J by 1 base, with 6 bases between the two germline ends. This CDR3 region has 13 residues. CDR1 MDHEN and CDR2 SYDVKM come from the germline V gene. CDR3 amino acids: CASSLTENTEAFF. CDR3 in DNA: TGTGCCAGCAGTTTGACCGAGAACACTGAAGCTTTCTTT.

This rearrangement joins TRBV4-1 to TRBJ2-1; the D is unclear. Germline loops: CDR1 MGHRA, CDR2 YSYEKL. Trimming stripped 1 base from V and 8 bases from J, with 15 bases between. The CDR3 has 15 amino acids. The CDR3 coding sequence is TGCGCCAGCAGCCAAGCACTTTCCCCCGACGATGAGCAGTTCTTC. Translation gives CASSQALSPDDEQFF.

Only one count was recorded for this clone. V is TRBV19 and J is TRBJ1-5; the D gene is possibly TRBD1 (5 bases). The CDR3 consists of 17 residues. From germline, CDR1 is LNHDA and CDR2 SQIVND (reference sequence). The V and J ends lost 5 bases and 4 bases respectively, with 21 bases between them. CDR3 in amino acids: CASSGGVTGRKNQPQHF. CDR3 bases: TGTGCCAGTAGTGGTGGGGTCACAGGTCGGAAGAATCAGCCCCAGCATTTT.

In nucleotides, the CDR3 is TGTGCCAGCGCCCGGACACGCTATAGCAATCAGCCCCAGCATTTT. This sequence encodes CASARTRYSNQPQHF. The chain couples TRBV2 to TRBJ1-5; possibly TRBD1 for D (5 bases). CDR3 length: 15 residues. CDR1 SNHLY and CDR2 FYNNEI come from the germline V gene. V lost 8 bases to trimming and J lost 0 bases, with 14 bases between them.

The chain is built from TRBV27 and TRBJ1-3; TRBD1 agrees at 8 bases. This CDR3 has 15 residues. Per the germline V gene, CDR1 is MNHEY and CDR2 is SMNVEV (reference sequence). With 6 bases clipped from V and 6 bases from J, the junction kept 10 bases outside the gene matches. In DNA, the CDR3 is TGTGCCAGCAGCAGTTTGGACAGGGAGGTAAACACCATATATTTT. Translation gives CASSSLDREVNTIYF.

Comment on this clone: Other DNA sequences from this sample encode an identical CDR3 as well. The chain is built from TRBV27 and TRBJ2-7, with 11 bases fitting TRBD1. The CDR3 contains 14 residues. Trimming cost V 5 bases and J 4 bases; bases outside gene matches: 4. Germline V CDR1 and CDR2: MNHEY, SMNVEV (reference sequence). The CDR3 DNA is TGTGCCAGCAGTAGTGGACAGGGGGCGTACGAGCAGTACTTC. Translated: CASSSGQGAYEQYF.

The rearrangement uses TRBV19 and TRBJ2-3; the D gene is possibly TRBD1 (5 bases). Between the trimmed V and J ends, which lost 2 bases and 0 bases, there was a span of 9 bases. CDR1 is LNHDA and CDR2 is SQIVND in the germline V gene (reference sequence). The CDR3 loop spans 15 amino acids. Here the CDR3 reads CASSIQGRSTDTQYF. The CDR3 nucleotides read TGTGCCAGTAGTATACAGGGAAGGAGCACAGATACGCAGTATTTT.

The CDR3 DNA sequence: TGTGCCAGTAGTATAGATATGGCAGGGCTCCATCAGCCCCAGCATTTT. This sequence encodes CASSIDMAGLHQPQHF. V gene TRBV19 combines with J gene TRBJ1-5, with D perhaps matching TRBD1 (5 bases). The germline CDR1 and CDR2 sequences are LNHDA and SQIVND (reference sequence). This CDR3 is 16 amino acids long. V dropped 0 bases and J dropped 5 bases, with 14 bases sitting between them. Supplemented by reference TRBV19 and TRBJ1-5, the full variable domain reads DGGITQSPKYLFRKEGQNVTLSCEQNLNHDAMYWYRQDPGQGLRLIYYSQIVNDFQKGDIAEGYSVSREKKESFPLTVTSAQKNPTAFYLCASSIDMAGLHQPQHFGDGTRLSIL.

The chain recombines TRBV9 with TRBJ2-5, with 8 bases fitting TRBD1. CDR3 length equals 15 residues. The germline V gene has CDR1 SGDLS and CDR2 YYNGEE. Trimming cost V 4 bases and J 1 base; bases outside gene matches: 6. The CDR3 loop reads CASSPSGQVQETQYF. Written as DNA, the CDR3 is TGTGCCAGCAGCCCCTCGGGACAGGTCCAAGAGACCCAGTACTTC.

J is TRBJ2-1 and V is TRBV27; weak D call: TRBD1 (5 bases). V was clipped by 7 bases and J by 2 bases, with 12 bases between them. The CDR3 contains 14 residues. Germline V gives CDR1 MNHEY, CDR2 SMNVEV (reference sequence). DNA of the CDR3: TGTGCCAGCACTAGAGACAGAGCCTACAATGAGCAGTTCTTC. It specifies CASTRDRAYNEQFF.

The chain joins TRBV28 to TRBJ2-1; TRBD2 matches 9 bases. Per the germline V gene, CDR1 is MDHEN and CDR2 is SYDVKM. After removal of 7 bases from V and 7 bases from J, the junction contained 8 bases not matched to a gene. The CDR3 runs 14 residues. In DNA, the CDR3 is TGTGCCAGCACCATAGCGGGAGTAAAGAATGAGCAGTTCTTC. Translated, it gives CASTIAGVKNEQFF.

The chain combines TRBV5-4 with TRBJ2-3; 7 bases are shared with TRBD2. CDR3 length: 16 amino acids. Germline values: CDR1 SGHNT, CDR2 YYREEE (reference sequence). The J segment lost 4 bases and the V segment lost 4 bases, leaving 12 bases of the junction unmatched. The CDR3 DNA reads TGTGCCAGCAGCCTGGGCAGGGAGCGGGGCGCAGATACGCAGTATTTT. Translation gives CASSLGRERGADTQYF. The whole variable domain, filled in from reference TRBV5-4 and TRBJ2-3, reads ETGVTQSPTHLIKTRGQQVTLRCSSQSGHNTVSWYQQALGQGPQFIFQYYREEENGRGNFPPRFSGLQFPNYSSELNVNALELDDSALYLCASSLGRERGADTQYFGPGTRLTVL.

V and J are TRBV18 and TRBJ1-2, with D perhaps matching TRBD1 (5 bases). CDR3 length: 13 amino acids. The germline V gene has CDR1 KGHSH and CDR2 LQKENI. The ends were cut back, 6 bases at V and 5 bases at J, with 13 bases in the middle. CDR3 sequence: CASSLGLYYGYTF. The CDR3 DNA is TGTGCCAGCTCTTTGGGACTGTATTATGGCTACACCTTC.

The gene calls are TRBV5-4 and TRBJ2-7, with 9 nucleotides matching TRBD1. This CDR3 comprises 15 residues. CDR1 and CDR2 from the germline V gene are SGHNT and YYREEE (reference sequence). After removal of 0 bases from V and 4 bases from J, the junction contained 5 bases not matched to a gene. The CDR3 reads CASSLETGGAYEQYF. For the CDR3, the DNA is TGTGCCAGCAGCTTGGAAACAGGGGGCGCGTACGAGCAGTACTTC. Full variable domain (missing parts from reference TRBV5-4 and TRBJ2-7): ETGVTQSPTHLIKTRGQQVTLRCSSQSGHNTVSWYQQALGQGPQFIFQYYREEENGRGNFPPRFSGLQFPNYSSELNVNALELDDSALYLCASSLETGGAYEQYFGPGTRLTVT.

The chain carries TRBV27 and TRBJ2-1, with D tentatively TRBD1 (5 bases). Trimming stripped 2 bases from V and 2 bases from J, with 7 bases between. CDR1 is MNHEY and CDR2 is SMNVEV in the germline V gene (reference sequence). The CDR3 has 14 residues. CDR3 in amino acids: CASSLIGAYNEQFF. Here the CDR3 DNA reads TGTGCCAGCAGTTTAATAGGGGCCTACAATGAGCAGTTCTTC.

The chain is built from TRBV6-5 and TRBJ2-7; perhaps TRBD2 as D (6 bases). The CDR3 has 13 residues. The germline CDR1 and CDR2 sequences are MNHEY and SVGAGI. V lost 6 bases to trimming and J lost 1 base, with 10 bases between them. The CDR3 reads CASSWDSSYEQYF. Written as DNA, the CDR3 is TGTGCCAGCAGCTGGGACTCATCCTACGAGCAGTACTTC.

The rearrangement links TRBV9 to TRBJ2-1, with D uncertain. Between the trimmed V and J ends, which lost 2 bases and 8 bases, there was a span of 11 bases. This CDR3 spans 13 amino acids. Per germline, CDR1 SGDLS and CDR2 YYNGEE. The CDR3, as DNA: TGTGCCAGCAGCGTGTTTCTTTATGATGAGCAGTTCTTC. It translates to CASSVFLYDEQFF.

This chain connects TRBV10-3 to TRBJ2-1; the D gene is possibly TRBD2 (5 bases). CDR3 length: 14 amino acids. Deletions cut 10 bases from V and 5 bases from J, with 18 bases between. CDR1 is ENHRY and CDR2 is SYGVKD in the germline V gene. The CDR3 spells CATYSDLTHNEQFF. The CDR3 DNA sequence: TGTGCCACCTATAGCGACCTAACTCACAATGAGCAGTTCTTC.

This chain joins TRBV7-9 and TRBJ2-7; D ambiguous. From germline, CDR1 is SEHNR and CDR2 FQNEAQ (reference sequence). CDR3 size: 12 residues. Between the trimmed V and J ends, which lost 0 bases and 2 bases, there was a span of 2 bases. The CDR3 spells CASSLAAYEQYF. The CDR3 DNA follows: TGTGCCAGCAGCTTAGCAGCCTACGAGCAGTACTTC.

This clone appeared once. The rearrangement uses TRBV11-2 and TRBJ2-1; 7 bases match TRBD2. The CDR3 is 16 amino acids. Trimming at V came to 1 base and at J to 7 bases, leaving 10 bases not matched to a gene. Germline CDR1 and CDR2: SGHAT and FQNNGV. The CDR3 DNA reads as TGTGCCAGCAGCTTAGGGGCGGGAGTATCTTTAAATGAGCAGTTCTTC. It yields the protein CASSLGAGVSLNEQFF.

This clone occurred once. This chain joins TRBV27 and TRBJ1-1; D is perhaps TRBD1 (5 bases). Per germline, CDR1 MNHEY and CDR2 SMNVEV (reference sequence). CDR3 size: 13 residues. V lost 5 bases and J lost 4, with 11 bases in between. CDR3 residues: CASSHRSSTEAFF. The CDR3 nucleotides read TGTGCCAGCAGTCACAGGTCTTCCACTGAAGCTTTCTTT.

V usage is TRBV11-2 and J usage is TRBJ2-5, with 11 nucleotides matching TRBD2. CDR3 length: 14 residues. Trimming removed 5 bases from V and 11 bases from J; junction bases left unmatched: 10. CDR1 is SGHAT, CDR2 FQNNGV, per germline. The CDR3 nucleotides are TGTGCCAGCAGCCCTCCGGGACTAGCGGATGAGCAGTACTTC. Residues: CASSPPGLADEQYF. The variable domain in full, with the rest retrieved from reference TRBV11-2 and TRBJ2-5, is EAGVAQSPRYKIIEKRQSVAFWCNPISGHATLYWYQQILGQGPKLLIQFQNNGVVDDSQLPKDRFSAERLKGVDSTLKIQPAKLEDSAVYLCASSPPGLADEQYFGPGTRLLVL.

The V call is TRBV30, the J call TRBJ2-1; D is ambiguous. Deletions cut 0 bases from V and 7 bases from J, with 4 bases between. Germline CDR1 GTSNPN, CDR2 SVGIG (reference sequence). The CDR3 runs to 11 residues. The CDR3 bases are TGTGCCTGGAGTGTACAGAATGAGCAGTTCTTC. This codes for CAWSVQNEQFF.

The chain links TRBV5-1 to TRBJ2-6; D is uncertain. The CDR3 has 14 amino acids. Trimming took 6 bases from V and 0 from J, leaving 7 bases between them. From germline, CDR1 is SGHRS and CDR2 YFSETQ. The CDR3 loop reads CASNQGSGANVLTF. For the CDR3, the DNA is TGCGCCAGCAATCAAGGCTCTGGGGCCAACGTCCTGACTTTC.

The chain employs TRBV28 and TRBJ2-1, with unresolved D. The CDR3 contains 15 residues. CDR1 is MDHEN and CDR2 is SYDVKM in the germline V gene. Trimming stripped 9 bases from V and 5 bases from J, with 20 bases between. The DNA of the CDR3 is TGTGCCAGTCTATCCGCTCAGCTACTCCACAATGAGCAGTTCTTC. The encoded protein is CASLSAQLLHNEQFF.

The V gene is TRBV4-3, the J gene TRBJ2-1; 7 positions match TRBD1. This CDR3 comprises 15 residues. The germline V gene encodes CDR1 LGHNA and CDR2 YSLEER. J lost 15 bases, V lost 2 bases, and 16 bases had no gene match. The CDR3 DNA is TGCGCCAGCAGCCAACTCACAACAGGGGCCGCGAGGGTGTTCTTC. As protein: CASSQLTTGAARVFF.